The rows below give T cell receptor beta chains drawn from one sample of a study of blood T cell repertoires in COVID-19. Libraries were prepared by immunoSEQ multiplex PCR; TCRdb keeps only in-frame clonotypes and omits some of them. The sample carries about 190,000 clones, approximately 80% recorded once. The specimen sequenced was peripheral blood. The source is a woman aged 50 to 60 with acute or convalescent COVID-19. Both conserved end residues are part of each CDR3. D genes are given only for firm matches. Clone size appears in some rows only: once, few, many, or a class for an expanded clone.

j_gene | abundance | v_gene | d_gene | CDR3aa | CDR3nt
TRBJ2-1 | NA | TRBV6-2/TRBV6-3 | TRBD1 | CASSKIGTGYDEQFF | TGTGCCAGCAGTAAAATCGGGACAGGGTATGATGAGCAGTTCTTC
TRBJ2-2 | NA | TRBV24-1 | TRBD1 | CATSDRDRGPGELFF | TGTGCCACCAGTGACCGGGACAGGGGGCCCGGGGAGCTGTTTTTT
TRBJ2-1 | NA | TRBV19 | NA | CASSLRVVGGPHNEQFF | TGTGCCAGTAGTCTACGGGTCGTGGGGGGGCCTCACAATGAGCAGTTCTTC
TRBJ1-2 | NA | TRBV27 | NA | CASSFKSTGLGESGYTF | TGTGCCAGCAGTTTTAAGTCTACAGGGCTTGGGGAATCTGGCTACACCTTC
TRBJ2-7 | NA | TRBV5-6 | NA | CASSPDSSYEQYF | TGTGCCAGCAGTCCGGACAGCTCCTACGAGCAGTACTTC
TRBJ2-2 | NA | TRBV7-9 | NA | CASSWGPGELFF | TGTGCCAGCAGCTGGGGCCCCGGGGAGCTGTTTTTT
TRBJ2-2 | NA | TRBV10-1 | NA | CASAPSGTGELFF | TGCGCCAGCGCTCCTTCCGGCACCGGGGAGCTGTTTTTT
TRBJ1-1 | NA | TRBV4-3 | NA | CASSLGGWNTEAFF | TGCGCCAGCAGCCTCGGGGGTTGGAACACTGAAGCTTTCTTT
TRBJ2-1 | few | TRBV6-6 | NA | CASMEFNEQFF | TGTGCCAGCATGGAGTTCAATGAGCAGTTCTTC
TRBJ1-2 | NA | TRBV30 | NA | CAWSVSVNYGYTF | TGTGCCTGGAGTGTGTCCGTTAACTATGGCTACACCTTC
TRBJ2-4 | NA | TRBV7-2 | TRBD2 | CASSLAGEGNIQYF | TGTGCCAGCAGCTTAGCGGGGGAGGGAAACATTCAGTACTTC
TRBJ2-3 | few | TRBV27 | NA | CASRISSASTDTQYF | TGTGCCAGCAGGATTTCTAGCGCGAGCACAGATACGCAGTATTTT
TRBJ2-5 | NA | TRBV19 | TRBD1 | CASRNRGGRETQYF | TGTGCCAGTCGTAACAGGGGTGGGCGAGAGACCCAGTACTTC
TRBJ2-7 | NA | TRBV28 | TRBD2 | CASRTPWGGRGPQSYEQYF | TGTGCCAGCAGAACTCCATGGGGCGGGAGGGGCCCCCAATCCTACGAGCAGTACTTC
TRBJ1-4 | NA | TRBV5-6 | NA | CASSLVRVAGEKLFF | TGTGCCAGCAGCTTGGTACGGGTTGCTGGGGAAAAACTGTTTTTT
TRBJ1-5 | once | TRBV3-1/TRBV3-2 | TRBD1 | CAGGPGQGYNRPQHF | TGTGCCGGCGGACCGGGACAGGGGTACAATCGGCCCCAGCATTTT
TRBJ2-1 | few | TRBV11-2 | TRBD2 | CASSFGLALIGSSYNEQFF | TGTGCCAGCAGCTTCGGACTAGCGCTAATAGGAAGCTCCTACAATGAGCAGTTCTTC
TRBJ1-2 | NA | TRBV21-1 | NA | CASSKRQDPYYGYTF | TGTGCCAGCAGCAAACGACAGGACCCTTACTATGGCTACACCTTC
TRBJ2-7 | NA | TRBV28 | TRBD2 | CASSFSPASGRPKKWGDEQYF | TGTGCCAGCAGTTTTTCGCCTGCTAGCGGGAGACCGAAAAAGTGGGGGGACGAGCAGTACTTC
TRBJ1-2 | once | TRBV3-1/TRBV3-2 | NA | CASTHGARARGGYTF | TGTGCCAGCACCCACGGGGCTAGGGCCAGGGGAGGCTACACCTTC
TRBJ1-2 | NA | TRBV29-1 | TRBD1 | CSVEESSGTGGTYGYTF | TGCAGCGTTGAAGAATCTTCCGGGACAGGGGGGACCTATGGCTACACCTTC
TRBJ2-2 | NA | TRBV19 | TRBD1 | CASSTRTGTTGELFF | TGTGCCAGTAGTACCCGGACAGGGACCACCGGGGAGCTGTTTTTT
TRBJ2-5 | NA | TRBV24-1 | TRBD1 | CATSATATGEETQYF | TGTGCCACCAGTGCCACTGCTACAGGGGAAGAGACCCAGTACTTC
TRBJ1-5 | NA | TRBV19 | NA | CASSIHGRGAGQPQHF | TGTGCCAGTAGTATCCATGGACGGGGGGCCGGTCAGCCCCAGCATTTT
TRBJ1-5 | NA | TRBV30 | TRBD1 | CAWSATGDNQPQHF | TGTGCCTGGAGCGCAACAGGGGACAATCAGCCCCAGCATTTT
TRBJ2-1 | once | TRBV23-1 | NA | CASSQRPGYNEQFF | TGCGCCAGCAGTCAACGGCCAGGGTACAATGAGCAGTTCTTC
TRBJ1-5 | NA | TRBV19 | NA | CASNGRWGGNQPQHF | TGTGCCAGTAACGGGCGGTGGGGAGGCAATCAGCCCCAGCATTTT
TRBJ1-2 | NA | TRBV5-1 | TRBD1 | CASSAQGDHGYGYTF | TGCGCCAGCAGCGCCCAGGGGGATCATGGCTATGGCTACACCTTC
TRBJ1-1 | NA | TRBV6-5 | NA | CASSSQGMNTEAFF | TGTGCCAGCAGCTCTCAGGGCATGAACACTGAAGCTTTCTTT
TRBJ1-2 | few | TRBV12-3/TRBV12-4 | NA | CASSFGGEGYTF | TGTGCCAGCAGTTTCGGGGGTGAGGGCTACACCTTC
TRBJ2-2 | once | TRBV11-2 | NA | CASSLVRITGELFF | TGTGCCAGCAGCTTAGTGCGGATCACCGGGGAGCTGTTTTTT
TRBJ2-4 | NA | TRBV28 | NA | CASSLSGSGIQYF | TGTGCCAGCAGTTTATCCGGGAGCGGCATTCAGTACTTC
TRBJ1-2 | NA | TRBV1 | NA | CTSSQEGDLPGDGYTF | TGCACCAGCAGCCAAGAAGGAGATCTCCCCGGGGATGGCTACACCTTC
TRBJ1-2 | NA | TRBV2 | TRBD1 | CASSGTGGGYTF | TGTGCCAGCAGTGGGACAGGGGGTGGCTACACCTTC
TRBJ2-7 | NA | TRBV3-1/TRBV3-2 | NA | CASSQGHGAAYEQYF | TGTGCCAGCAGCCAGGGCCACGGCGCAGCCTACGAGCAGTACTTC
TRBJ2-2 | NA | TRBV2 | TRBD2 | CASSGLAGTGELFF | TGTGCCAGCAGTGGGCTAGCGGGCACCGGGGAGCTGTTTTTT
TRBJ2-3 | NA | TRBV29-1 | NA | CSVEDQYTDTQYF | TGCAGCGTTGAAGATCAGTATACAGATACGCAGTATTTT
TRBJ2-5 | NA | TRBV7-2 | NA | CASSADRQETQYF | TGTGCCAGCAGCGCCGACAGGCAAGAGACCCAGTACTTC
TRBJ1-1 | NA | TRBV10-2 | NA | CASRGARPTEAFF | TGCGCCAGCAGGGGGGCCCGCCCAACTGAAGCTTTCTTT
TRBJ2-2 | once | TRBV19 | TRBD2 | CASRLLTAGGHHTGELFF | TGTGCCAGTAGACTCCTGACGGCGGGGGGCCATCACACCGGGGAGCTGTTTTTT
TRBJ2-3 | NA | TRBV5-1 | TRBD2 | CASSHSGKSTDTQYF | TGCGCCAGCAGCCATAGCGGGAAGAGCACAGATACGCAGTATTTT
TRBJ1-3 | NA | TRBV5-1 | TRBD1 | CASSLGTGGLGNTIYF | TGCGCCAGCAGCTTGGGGACAGGGGGCCTCGGAAACACCATATATTTT